Listed here are 29 T cell receptor beta chains from one sample, sequenced in a study of long-term antiretroviral therapy in people with HIV. The authors ran the immunoSEQ assay, v3.0, at survey level. The data were produced by immunoSEQ multiplex PCR, yet TCRdb's version contains in-frame clones alone and is incomplete. The sample lists around 15,000 clones; roughly 80% were seen once. Sequencing was performed on unsorted PBMCs, taken just before starting antiretroviral therapy. The receptors derive from a man in his forties with HIV.

The chain has TRBV2 and TRBJ2-5; D gene ambiguous. The CDR3 has 13 amino acids. With 1 base removed from V and 2 bases from J, the gap between germline ends came to 5 bases. Germline V CDR1 and CDR2: SNHLY, FYNNEI. Here the CDR3 reads CASSEGPQETQYF. The CDR3, as DNA: TGTGCCAGCAGTGAAGGCCCACAAGAGACCCAGTACTTC.

The CDR3 loop is CAWSVGSGGVNEQFF. The DNA of the CDR3 is TGTGCCTGGAGTGTTGGTAGCGGGGGGGTGAATGAGCAGTTCTTC. The V and J genes are TRBV30 and TRBJ2-1; 11 bases map to TRBD2. V lost 0 bases, J lost 7 bases, and 5 bases stayed unmatched. The CDR3 contains 15 residues. The germline CDR1 and CDR2 sequences are GTSNPN and SVGIG (reference sequence).

This clone was seen just once. The J gene is TRBJ2-3, the V gene TRBV5-1; 9 nucleotides align to TRBD2. The germline V gene encodes CDR1 SGHRS and CDR2 YFSETQ. CDR3 length equals 15 residues. V lost 4 bases to trimming and J lost 4 bases; unmatched junction nucleotides: 7. CDR3 sequence: CASSGYSGGADTQYF. The CDR3 DNA reads as TGCGCCAGCAGCGGATATAGCGGGGGCGCAGATACGCAGTATTTT.

The J gene is TRBJ1-6, the V gene TRBV11-2, with 10 bases that match TRBD1. The V and J ends lost 5 bases and 8 bases, in that order; junction bases with no gene match: 9. From germline, CDR1 is SGHAT and CDR2 FQNNGV. The CDR3 totals 16 residues. The CDR3 nucleotides read TGTGCCAGCAGCCCTACGACAGGGGGCTGGTATTCACCCCTCCACTTT. Amino acid sequence: CASSPTTGGWYSPLHF.

V is TRBV7-8 and J is TRBJ2-7, with unresolved D. The length of the CDR3 is 17 residues. Germline lookup yields CDR1 SGHVS and CDR2 FQNEAQ. V was trimmed by 2 bases and J by 4 bases, leaving 21 bases between them. The CDR3 coding sequence is TGTGCCAGCAGCTTAATCCTTGGGTTCTCAGGATCGTACGAGCAGTACTTC. Protein product: CASSLILGFSGSYEQYF.

V usage is TRBV6-6 and J usage is TRBJ1-2; 10 positions match TRBD1. Germline CDR1 and CDR2: MNHNY and SVGAGI (reference sequence). The CDR3 length is 14 residues. V was clipped by 6 bases and J by 4 bases; unmatched bases: 5. CDR3 coding DNA: TGTGCCAGCAGCACGGGACAGGGGACCTATGGCTACACCTTC. Its protein is CASSTGQGTYGYTF.

The V and J genes are TRBV10-2 and TRBJ2-7; D may be TRBD2 (5 bases). Germline V CDR1 and CDR2: WSHSY, SAAADI. This CDR3 has 15 residues. V lost 2 bases to trimming and J lost 4 bases, with 15 bases between them. As DNA, the CDR3 is TGCGCCAGCAGTGAGGACGAGGGTTTACTGTACGAGCAGTACTTC. This translates into CASSEDEGLLYEQYF.

This clone occurred once. The rearrangement joins TRBV6-6 to TRBJ1-4; D is uncertain. Germline CDR1 and CDR2: MNHNY and SVGAGI (reference sequence). The germline V and J ends were trimmed by 2 bases and 0 bases, with 10 bases remaining between them. CDR3 length: 16 amino acids. CDR3 loop: CASSYRGSSTNEKLFF. DNA of the CDR3: TGTGCCAGCAGTTACCGCGGCAGCTCAACTAATGAAAAACTGTTTTTT.

This rearrangement joins TRBV13 to TRBJ2-7; no definite D call. Trimming shortened V by 0 bases and J by 6 bases, and 6 bases separated the two germline ends. The CDR3 loop spans 12 amino acids. Germline V lookup: CDR1 PRHDT, CDR2 FYEKMQ (reference sequence). In DNA, the CDR3 is TGTGCCAGCAGCTTAGGCCGTAGCGAGCAGTACTTC. Translated, it gives CASSLGRSEQYF.

This clone has more than one count but fewer than ten. V usage is TRBV23-1 and J usage is TRBJ1-5; D is possibly TRBD1 (6 bases). TRBV23-1 is classed as an ORF, of uncertain function. This CDR3 is 16 amino acids long. V was shortened by 3 bases and J by 2 bases, with 14 bases between the two germline ends. The CDR3 loop is CASSHITGLRNQPQHF. The CDR3 coding sequence is TGCGCCAGCAGTCATATTACAGGGTTACGCAATCAGCCCCAGCATTTT.

The rearrangement joins TRBV5-1 to TRBJ2-3; 9 bases match TRBD1. The J segment lost 4 bases and the V segment lost 4 bases, leaving 4 bases of the junction unmatched. The CDR3 extends over 14 amino acids. In germline, CDR1 is SGHRS, CDR2 YFSETQ. The CDR3 sequence is CASSMGQGADTQYF. The CDR3 bases are TGCGCCAGCAGCATGGGACAGGGAGCAGATACGCAGTATTTT. Filled out from reference TRBV5-1 and TRBJ2-3, the complete variable domain reads KAGVTQTPRYLIKTRGQQVTLSCSPISGHRSVSWYQQTPGQGLQFLFEYFSETQRNKGNFPGRFSGRQFSNSRSEMNVSTLELGDSALYLCASSMGQGADTQYFGPGTRLTVL.

V gene TRBV4-1 combines with J gene TRBJ2-7; D is unresolved. The germline V gene has CDR1 MGHRA and CDR2 YSYEKL. V lost 4 bases, J lost 2 bases, and 9 bases lay in between. This CDR3 comprises 13 residues. The CDR3: CASSLSRTYEQYF. CDR3 bases: TGCGCCAGCAGCCTCAGCAGAACCTACGAGCAGTACTTC.

This chain joins TRBV4-2 and TRBJ2-3; D might be TRBD2 (5 bases). Germline assignment: CDR1 LGHNA and CDR2 YNFKEQ. With 1 base removed from V and 5 bases from J, the gap between germline ends came to 10 bases. This CDR3 has 14 residues. CDR3 sequence reads: CASSQVGVGDTQYF. The CDR3 nucleotides read TGTGCCAGCAGCCAAGTCGGGGTTGGAGATACGCAGTATTTT.

The rearrangement uses TRBV5-1 and TRBJ2-7, with D perhaps being TRBD1 or TRBD2 (6 bases each). This CDR3 comprises 13 residues. Germline loops: CDR1 SGHRS, CDR2 YFSETQ. The V and J ends lost 1 base and 4 bases respectively, with 9 bases between them. The CDR3 DNA is TGCGCCAGCAGCTTGTGGGGGGCGTACGAGCAGTACTTC. Translation: CASSLWGAYEQYF.

The chain employs TRBV18 and TRBJ2-7; 7 positions match TRBD1. The germline V gene encodes CDR1 KGHSH and CDR2 LQKENI. This CDR3 region has 13 residues. With V trimmed by 5 bases and J by 4 bases, 5 bases remained unmatched. CDR3 residues: CASSGNRGYEQYF. Here the CDR3 DNA reads TGTGCCAGCTCAGGGAACAGGGGTTACGAGCAGTACTTC.

The chain uses TRBV5-5 and TRBJ2-5; 7 nucleotides line up with TRBD2. The CDR3 runs to 16 residues. J was trimmed by 7 bases and V by 2 bases; bases with no gene match: 14. Looked up from germline, CDR1 is SGHKS and CDR2 is YYEKEE (reference sequence). CDR3 amino acids: CASSLHLSGFWGTQYF. Written as DNA, the CDR3 is TGTGCCAGCAGCTTACATCTTAGCGGGTTCTGGGGGACCCAGTACTTC.

V usage is TRBV2 and J usage is TRBJ2-5, with 8 positions matching TRBD2. Germline V CDR1 and CDR2: SNHLY, FYNNEI. With 3 bases clipped from V and 5 bases from J, the junction kept 11 bases outside the gene matches. The CDR3 has 16 amino acids. The CDR3 sequence is CASSESAGGTRETQYF. CDR3 nucleotides: TGTGCCAGCAGTGAGTCGGCGGGAGGTACTCGTGAGACCCAGTACTTC.

This clone was picked up a small number of times. V gene TRBV5-1 combines with J gene TRBJ1-1, with no clear D. This CDR3 region has 15 residues. The V gene lost 1 base and the J gene lost 0 bases, with 10 bases spanning the gap. Germline CDR1 reads SGHRS; CDR2 reads YFSETQ. CDR3 nucleotides: TGCGCCAGCAGCTTGAGAGACGGCATGAACACTGAAGCTTTCTTT. Amino acids: CASSLRDGMNTEAFF. Variable domain in full (rest from reference TRBV5-1 and TRBJ1-1): KAGVTQTPRYLIKTRGQQVTLSCSPISGHRSVSWYQQTPGQGLQFLFEYFSETQRNKGNFPGRFSGRQFSNSRSEMNVSTLELGDSALYLCASSLRDGMNTEAFFGQGTRLTVV.

The rearrangement joins TRBV9 to TRBJ2-5; 11 bases line up with TRBD2. Per the germline V gene, CDR1 is SGDLS and CDR2 is YYNGEE. Unmatched junction bases numbered 15, after V lost 4 bases and J lost 4 bases. This CDR3 is built from 18 residues. This chain's CDR3 is CASSRGGGLAERGETQYF. The CDR3 DNA is TGTGCCAGCAGCCGTGGGGGGGGACTAGCGGAGCGGGGAGAGACCCAGTACTTC.

V gene TRBV25-1 combines with J gene TRBJ1-5; D perhaps matches TRBD1 (6 bases). This CDR3 is 16 amino acids long. V gave up 3 bases and J gave up 1 base, with 13 bases separating them. Germline V gene sequence: CDR1 MGHDK, CDR2 SYGVNS. The DNA for the CDR3 is TGTGCCAGCAGTGAGGGGGGGGCTTGGAGCAATCAGCCCCAGCATTTT. Its protein is CASSEGGAWSNQPQHF.

The J gene is TRBJ2-1, the V gene TRBV30, with 12 bases lining up with TRBD2. CDR3 length: 17 residues. J was trimmed by 1 base and V by 7 bases; bases with no gene match: 11. The V gene's germline CDR1 is GTSNPN and CDR2 SVGIG (reference sequence). The CDR3 here is CAFRTSGTRGSYNEQFF. The CDR3 region has the DNA TGTGCCTTCCGGACTAGCGGGACCCGAGGATCCTACAATGAGCAGTTCTTC. The full variable domain, rest sourced from reference TRBV30 and TRBJ2-1, is SQTIHQWPATLVQPVGSPLSLECTVEGTSNPNLYWYRQAAGRGLQLLFYSVGIGQISSEVPQNLSASRPQDRQFILSSKKLLLSDSGFYLCAFRTSGTRGSYNEQFFGPGTRLTVL.

The chain has TRBV10-3 and TRBJ1-1, with TRBD1 identical over 7 bases. This CDR3 comprises 13 residues. V was pared by 7 bases and J by 5 bases, with 7 bases of the junction left unmatched. The V gene's germline CDR1 is ENHRY and CDR2 SYGVKD. The DNA for the CDR3 is TGTGCCATCACCAGGGGGGACCAAACTGAAGCTTTCTTT. Translated, it gives CAITRGDQTEAFF.

The chain joins TRBV2 to TRBJ2-5, with 8 bases matching TRBD1. V lost 8 bases to trimming and J lost 4 bases; unmatched junction nucleotides: 9. Germline V gene sequence: CDR1 SNHLY, CDR2 FYNNEI. The CDR3 runs to 14 residues. The DNA of the CDR3 is TGTGCCAGCGCTGGGCAGGGGGCTTCAGAGACCCAGTACTTC. It specifies CASAGQGASETQYF. The variable domain in full, completed from reference TRBV2 and TRBJ2-5, reads EPEVTQTPSHQVTQMGQEVILRCVPISNHLYFYWYRQILGQKVEFLVSFYNNEISEKSEIFDDQFSVERPDGSNFTLKIRSTKLEDSAMYFCASAGQGASETQYFGPGTRLLVL.

The chain has TRBV29-1 and TRBJ2-1, with D possibly matching TRBD2 (5 bases). CDR1 is SQVTM, CDR2 ANQGSEA, per germline. This CDR3 is 14 amino acids long. V lost 0 bases and J 4 bases, leaving 10 bases between the germline ends. CDR3 protein: CSVEDNTRYNEQFF. In DNA form, the CDR3 reads TGCAGCGTTGAAGATAATACTAGGTACAATGAGCAGTTCTTC.

V usage is TRBV27 and J usage is TRBJ2-2, with no clear D. This CDR3 has 13 residues. Trimming took 3 bases from V and 4 from J, leaving 6 bases between them. Germline assignment: CDR1 MNHEY and CDR2 SMNVEV (reference sequence). The CDR3 reads CASSLIPTGELFF. The CDR3 DNA sequence: TGTGCCAGCAGTTTGATCCCCACCGGGGAGCTGTTTTTT.

This chain connects TRBV19 to TRBJ1-1, with D perhaps TRBD1 (5 bases). CDR1 and CDR2 (germline): LNHDA, SQIVND (reference sequence). V lost 5 bases and J 1 base, leaving 17 bases between the germline ends. The CDR3 covers 16 residues. CDR3 residues: CASSPPRGRRNTEAFF. CDR3 DNA: TGTGCCAGTAGTCCTCCAAGGGGACGGCGGAACACTGAAGCTTTCTTT.

This chain joins TRBV11-2 and TRBJ2-7; 9 bases match TRBD1. The V gene end was trimmed by 2 bases and the J gene end by 9 bases; junction bases not matched to a gene: 5. The CDR3 extends over 13 amino acids. Per germline, CDR1 SGHAT and CDR2 FQNNGV. The CDR3 DNA sequence: TGTGCCAGCAGCTTATCGACAGGGGGAGGGCAGTACTTC. This gives the protein CASSLSTGGGQYF.

This sequence joins TRBV5-6 and TRBJ2-5; possible D gene TRBD1, 5 bases. The CDR3 is 15 amino acids. Looked up from germline, CDR1 is SGHDT and CDR2 is YYEEEE. Deletions cut 0 bases from V and 0 bases from J, with 9 bases between. This CDR3 is CASSLDRQYQETQYF. The CDR3 DNA reads TGTGCCAGCAGCTTGGACAGGCAATACCAAGAGACCCAGTACTTC.

The genes are TRBV2 and TRBJ1-2; 9 bases are a match to TRBD1. This CDR3 has 19 residues. The ends lost 4 bases at V and 0 bases at J; junction bases unmatched: 15. The germline CDR1 and CDR2 sequences are SNHLY and FYNNEI. The chain's CDR3 is CASSVPAGTGNRPNYGYTF. The CDR3 nucleotides read TGTGCCAGCAGTGTACCTGCCGGGACAGGGAATCGGCCTAACTATGGCTACACCTTC.